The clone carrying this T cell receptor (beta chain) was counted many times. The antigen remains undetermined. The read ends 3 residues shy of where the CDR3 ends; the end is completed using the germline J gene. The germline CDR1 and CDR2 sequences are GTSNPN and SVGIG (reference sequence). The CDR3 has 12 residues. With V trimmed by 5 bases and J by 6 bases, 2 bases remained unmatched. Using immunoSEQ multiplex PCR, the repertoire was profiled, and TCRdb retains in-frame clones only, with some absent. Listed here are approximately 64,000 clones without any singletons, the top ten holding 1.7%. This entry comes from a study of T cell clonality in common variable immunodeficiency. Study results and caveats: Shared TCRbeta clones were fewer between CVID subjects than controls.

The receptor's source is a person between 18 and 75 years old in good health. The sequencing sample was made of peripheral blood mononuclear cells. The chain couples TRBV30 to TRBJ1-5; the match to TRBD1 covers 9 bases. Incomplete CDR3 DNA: TGTGCCTGGGGGACAGGGAGTCAGCCC. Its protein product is CAWGTGSQP. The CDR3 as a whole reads CAWGTGSQPQHF.